The clone carrying this T cell receptor beta chain appeared a few times. TCRdb itself ran the 5' RACE reads through MiXCR, one entry per CDR3 protein. The sample lists about 470,000 distinct CDR3 sequences, around a sixth occurring once. This sample is drawn from a study of T-cell memory formation after mild COVID-19. Sequencing used PBMCs or a T cell subset sorted from them (not recorded which). The TCR was taken from an adult woman who had mild COVID-19 (a few samples of this study predate the infection). Cell type and time point are not known.

The CDR3 sequence: CSARESRGGFTDTQYF. The CDR3 DNA follows: TGCAGTGCTAGAGAGTCCCGGGGGGGATTCACAGATACGCAGTATTTT. V gene TRBV20-1 combines with J gene TRBJ2-3; 8 bases map to TRBD2. Germline CDR1 reads DFQATT; CDR2 reads SNEGSKA (reference sequence). J was trimmed by 2 bases and V by 0 bases; bases with no gene match: 7. CDR3 length equals 16 residues.